This entry features one T cell receptor (beta chain) sequence. This clone's antigen is unknown. Base qualities were left out, and no much larger clone turns up one base away. Genomic DNA was isolated from the sorted cells so that the TCRbeta CDR3 region could be sequenced. The immunoSEQ Assay was used for sequencing of TCRbeta CDR3 regions. TCRdb obtained this table from immuneACCESS and retained in-frame rearrangements with V and J assigned. These tables miss some clones; where compared with another copy, unresolved V genes account for less than half of the shortfall, and the remainder is unexplained. This sample has around 66,000 clones in its table, and approximately 90% of those were observed once. The ten largest clones represent 18% of the sample. Patients with autoimmune disease history or receiving systemic immunosuppression were excluded from the trial. Peripheral blood for TCR sequencing was collected from all dose cohorts at baseline, on cycle 4 day 1, and on cycle 7 day 1. The samples were taken from a phase I, first-in-human, multicenter, open-label dose-escalation trial of ivuxolimab. Adults with locally advanced or metastatic head and neck squamous cell, hepatocellular, melanoma or renal cell carcinoma were enrolled in the trial. CD4+ and CD8+ T cells were sorted separately from peripheral blood before TCR sequencing.

The entry originates in a study of OX40 agonist ivuxolimab in advanced cancers. Study-level background: The costimulatory receptor OX40 (CD134) was targeted by ivuxolimab, a fully human IgG2 agonistic monoclonal antibody. Intravenous ivuxolimab was administered to patients every 2 weeks at six dose levels: 0.01, 0.1, 0.3, 1.5, 3 and 10 mg/kg. Of the approximately 54 patients in dose escalation, some 20 had hepatocellular carcinoma, about 15 had melanoma, 9 had renal cell carcinoma and 9 had head and neck cancer. A male proportion of around 81% and a mean age of approximately 60 years, ranging from about 20 to 79, were recorded for the dose-escalation cohort. Prior anti-PD-1, anti-PD-L1 or anti-CTLA-4 therapy was permitted, and checkpoint inhibitors had been received by roughly 42% of dose-escalation patients. Three dose-escalation patients achieved partial responses, one with hepatocellular carcinoma and two with cutaneous melanoma. Peripheral TCRbeta sequencing was intended to test whether TCR sequence diversity was altered and clonal T-cell expansion was caused by ivuxolimab. The paper covers the monotherapy dose-escalation part of the phase I ivuxolimab trial, which included N of about 50 patients.

Study-level results and caveats: The antigen specificity of the clonally expanded peripheral T cells was not determined. Low levels of normalized T-cell clonal expansion were also seen in some nonresponding patients. After ivuxolimab, expanded clones were on average more numerous among CD8+ T cells than among CD4+ T cells. At doses of 0.1 to 3.0 mg/kg, clonal expansion of both CD4+ and CD8+ blood T cells was observed from baseline to week 6. In the 0.1-3.0 mg/kg groups, partial responders were among the patients with the lowest normalized peripheral clonal expansion, particularly in CD8+ T cells.

Measured from the cysteine to the phenylalanine, the CDR3 is 13 residues long. Only CDR3 DNA is held: 39 bases, read in frame from base 1. The germline V and J ends show losses of 6 bases and 7 bases respectively, and no gene match explains 3 bases of the junction. The CDR1 and CDR2 encoded by the germline V gene are MGHDK and SYGVNS. This clonotype was sampled from an adult with an advanced solid tumor such as melanoma, head and neck, liver or kidney cancer. The source material was CD4+ or CD8+ T cells sorted from blood, sampled in a trial of the OX40 agonist ivuxolimab. Recombination joined TRBV25-1 with TRBJ1-6; TRBD1 aligns with 7 central bases. The CDR3 region has the sequence CASRQGNNSPLHF. The DNA is as follows: TGTGCCAGCAGACAGGGGAACAATTCACCCCTCCACTTT.